This TCR beta chain was profiled in a study of STAT5B mutations in CD4+ large granular lymphocyte leukemia. The table lists this clone with a count of one. Its antigen is currently unknown. V lost 5 bases, J lost 10 bases, and 15 bases lay in between. The CDR3 spans 14 residues. Per the germline V gene, CDR1 is SGHTA and CDR2 is FQGNSA. Study observations and caveats: Top patient clones used TRBV06 genes more often: 8/27 versus 2/35 in controls.

Measured with immunoSEQ multiplex PCR; TCRdb has only the in-frame clones, and not every one. Found here are tens of thousands of clones, around four fifths of them singletons; the top ten hold approximately 2.5%. The chain recombines TRBV7-2 with TRBJ1-6; no firm D call. This clonotype originated in a human donor in good health. The sample consisted of CD4+ T cells from blood buffy coats. The CDR3 DNA reads as TGTGCCAGCAGCGTCCAGGTTACCGAATCACCCCTCCACTTT. Protein product: CASSVQVTESPLHF.